This T cell receptor beta chain was recorded in a study of blood T cell repertoires in COVID-19. Study in general: The study drew acute and convalescent COVID-19 samples from the United States, Italy and Spain. PBMCs, B-cell-depleted T cells, or T cells were the source of the cDNA or gDNA that made up the material.

Method: immunoSEQ multiplex PCR; TCRdb's copy keeps in-frame clones and lacks some. The sample has 440,000 or so clones, about 89% seen once. Trimming removed 0 bases from V and 3 bases from J; junction bases left unmatched: 7. The CDR3 consists of 17 residues. From germline, CDR1 is LNHDA and CDR2 SQIVND (reference sequence). The V gene is TRBV19, the J gene TRBJ2-2; 7 positions match TRBD2. This sequence originates from a woman aged 40-49 years with COVID-19, enrolled during active disease. The sequenced material came from peripheral blood. CDR3 nucleotides: TGTGCCAGTAGTATAGATCTTAGCGGGTCCTACACCGGGGAGCTGTTTTTT. It is translated as CASSIDLSGSYTGELFF.